This T cell receptor beta chain was identified in a study of Ad26.COV2.S vaccination and SARS-CoV-2 variants. Produced via immunoSEQ multiplex PCR; TCRdb's table is partial and in-frame only. The data hold about 250,000 clones, with roughly 85% observed a single time. CDR1 is SGHTA and CDR2 is FQGNSA in the germline V gene. V was cut by 1 base and J by 5 bases, with 7 bases left in between. The length of the CDR3 is 13 residues. Treatment of the sample: about 20 received Ad26.COV2.S at low or high dose, single or two shots; about 5 received placebo; per-sample allocation not given. The investigators took samples on day 63 after the first vaccine or placebo injection.

This specimen consisted of peripheral blood, obtained in a trial of Ad26.COV2.S vaccine versus placebo. The origin of this receptor is a person aged 18-65 years who received the Ad26.COV2.S COVID-19 vaccine or a placebo. V usage is TRBV7-2 and J usage is TRBJ2-3; D call uncertain. The CDR3 loop is CASSLVYEDTQYF. CDR3 nucleotide sequence: TGTGCCAGCAGCTTAGTTTACGAAGATACGCAGTATTTT. The full variable domain, its missing parts supplied by reference TRBV7-2 and TRBJ2-3, is GAGVSQSPSNKVTEKGKDVELRCDPISGHTALYWYRQSLGQGLEFLIYFQGNSAPDKSGLPSDRFSAERTGGSVSTLTIQRTQQEDSAVYLCASSLVYEDTQYFGPGTRLTVL.